This T cell receptor beta chain was documented in a study of breast tumors, draining lymph nodes, adjacent tissues. Breast cancer patients provided tissue from their axillary draining lymph nodes. Comment on this clonotype: The antigen remains undetermined.

One entry per CDR3 protein, called by TCRdb with MiXCR from the multiplex PCR reads. The sample contains approximately 130,000 distinct CDR3 sequences, approximately 20% of which appear only once. Regarding the study as a whole: Tumor TCR diversity was below lymph nodes but above nontumor tissue. Tumor and nontumor repertoires were significantly more similar in luminal-like than in basal-like breast cancer.

This CDR3 has 12 amino acids. CDR1 and CDR2 from the germline V gene are MDHEN and SYDVKM. V lost 8 bases, J lost 6 bases, and 10 bases lay in between. Sequenced sample: axillary lymph node tissue. The source is a female donor with breast cancer. Some clones in this sample may be carry-over from other donors' samples. V is TRBV28 and J is TRBJ2-2; D unresolved. The CDR3 reads CASQAFPGELFF. CDR3 DNA: TGTGCCAGCCAAGCATTTCCCGGGGAGCTGTTTTTT.